Following are 8 T cell receptor beta chains from one sample sequenced in a study of human T cells and chemical hapten exposure. TCRdb re-derived calls from the RACE reads in MiXCR, one entry per CDR3 protein. In the table there are 35,000 to 45,000 distinct CDR3 sequences, approximately 9.5% of which are singletons. Time point defined: patch test 2, 6 weeks after DPC sensitization. Treatment of the sample: therapeutic diphenylcyclopropenone sensitization with weekly scalp DPC. It was unfractionated whole blood from which total RNA was extracted. The sequenced sample was whole blood, obtained in connection with sensitization to the hapten diphenylcyclopropenone (DPC). Every receptor here comes from a woman in her 30s with alopecia areata. Some clones in this sample may be carry-over from other donors' samples.

This clonotype has a count of ten or more. This chain uses TRBV7-6 with TRBJ2-3, with TRBD2 matching over 10 bases. The CDR3 length is 16 residues. The germline V gene encodes CDR1 SGHVS and CDR2 FNYEAQ. J gave up 3 bases and V 5 bases, and 8 bases lay outside the gene matches. The CDR3 coding sequence is TGTGCCAGCAGCCAGGGTAGCGGGGGGTTTACAGATACGCAGTATTTT. The encoded protein is CASSQGSGGFTDTQYF.

The rearrangement joins TRBV28 to TRBJ2-3; D uncertain. The germline V and J ends were trimmed by 10 bases and 4 bases, with 15 bases remaining between them. Germline V CDR1 and CDR2: MDHEN, SYDVKM. The CDR3 runs 13 residues. CDR3 loop: CATDMSWADTQYF. The CDR3 nucleotides are TGTGCCACCGACATGTCATGGGCAGATACGCAGTATTTT.

This clonotype was seen only a few times. CDR3 sequence: CAWTIEGINEKLFF. CDR3 nucleotides: TGTGCCTGGACTATAGAGGGTATTAATGAAAAACTGTTTTTT. The gene calls are TRBV30 and TRBJ1-4; D is unclear. CDR3 size: 14 residues. Germline CDR1 GTSNPN, CDR2 SVGIG (reference sequence). Trimming shortened V by 4 bases and J by 4 bases, and 13 bases separated the two germline ends.

The chain combines TRBV7-9 with TRBJ2-6; unclear D gene. Germline loops: CDR1 SEHNR, CDR2 FQNEAQ (reference sequence). This CDR3 is 13 amino acids long. Between the trimmed V and J ends, which lost 7 bases and 4 bases, there was a span of 8 bases. CDR3 residues: CASTPGGANVLTF. The CDR3 DNA sequence: TGTGCCAGCACCCCCGGGGGGGCCAACGTCCTGACTTTC.

This clonotype came up a few times. The chain uses TRBV27 and TRBJ1-5; D not resolved. Germline V CDR1 and CDR2: MNHEY, SMNVEV (reference sequence). V was shortened by 7 bases and J by 4 bases, with 14 bases between the two germline ends. The CDR3 contains 14 residues. The CDR3 nucleotides are TGTGCCAGCAAGATGCTGGGTGGAAATCAGCCCCAGCATTTT. This gives the protein CASKMLGGNQPQHF.

This chain links TRBV5-4 with TRBJ2-1; D is undetermined. With 7 bases removed from V and 0 bases from J, the gap between germline ends came to 14 bases. CDR3 length: 15 amino acids. In germline, CDR1 is SGHNT, CDR2 YYREEE (reference sequence). In nucleotides, the CDR3 is TGTGCCAGCCAACCTCGAGAGTTCTCCTACAATGAGCAGTTCTTC. This translates into CASQPREFSYNEQFF.

J is TRBJ2-3 and V is TRBV7-8; TRBD2 might be the D (6 bases). Germline lookup yields CDR1 SGHVS and CDR2 FQNEAQ. CDR3 length: 15 residues. Trimming removed 3 bases from V and 2 bases from J, with 12 bases in between. This CDR3 reads CASSFWDSDTDTQYF. The CDR3 nucleotides read TGTGCCAGCAGCTTCTGGGACTCAGACACAGATACGCAGTATTTT.

This rearrangement joins TRBV5-4 to TRBJ2-3; D possibly corresponds to TRBD2 (5 bases). The V end was cut by 3 bases, the J end by 2 bases, with 10 bases between. This CDR3 is built from 14 residues. CDR1 SGHNT and CDR2 YYREEE come from the germline V gene (reference sequence). Here the CDR3 DNA reads TGTGCCAGCAGCTCGTACGGGATCACAGATACGCAGTATTTT. Translating gives CASSSYGITDTQYF.